This is a list of T cell receptor beta chains from one sample in a study of blood T cell repertoires in COVID-19. Here immunoSEQ multiplex PCR was the method, and the copy in TCRdb shows in-frame clones only, minus some. Altogether over 150,000 clones are present, approximately 80% being singletons, with the ten largest covering roughly 6.3%. Input material: peripheral blood. Every receptor here comes from a human donor in a cohort sampled during active COVID-19. The CDR3 runs from the conserved cysteine through the conserved F or W. A D gene is named only where the DNA matches it firmly. Some rows have no size entry. The others give once, few or many, or a class for an expanded clone.

abundance,j_gene,v_gene,len,d_gene,CDR3aa,CDR3nt
NA,TRBJ1-2,TRBV6-5,14,TRBD1,CASGQTGGYYGYTF,TGTGCCAGCGGCCAGACAGGGGGTTACTATGGCTACACCTTC
NA,TRBJ2-1,TRBV3-1/TRBV3-2,14,TRBD2,CASSQGAGGYEQFF,TGTGCCAGCAGTCAGGGAGCGGGGGGTTATGAGCAGTTCTTC
NA,TRBJ2-7,TRBV6-5,16,TRBD1,CASSYSNGQGVYEQYF,TGTGCCAGCAGTTACTCGAACGGACAGGGGGTCTACGAGCAGTACTTC
NA,TRBJ2-1,TRBV7-9,15,TRBD2,CASSPGTSGLSEQFF,TGTGCCAGCAGCCCCGGGACTAGTGGGTTGAGTGAGCAGTTCTTC
few,TRBJ2-6,TRBV7-3,17,NA,CASSLQGWGRGANVLTF,TGTGCCAGCAGCCTCCAAGGGTGGGGGCGTGGGGCCAACGTCCTGACTTTC
NA,TRBJ1-5,TRBV30,15,NA,CAWSVTQEGNQPQHF,TGTGCCTGGAGTGTAACCCAAGAGGGCAATCAGCCCCAGCATTTT
few,TRBJ2-6,TRBV7-2,15,NA,CASSSPGRGANVLTF,TGTGCCAGCAGCTCCCCGGGGAGAGGGGCCAACGTCCTGACTTTC
NA,TRBJ1-2,TRBV5-4,15,NA,CASSFPGLGRGGYTF,TGTGCCAGCAGCTTTCCGGGACTCGGGAGGGGTGGCTACACCTTC
few,TRBJ1-6,TRBV6-2/TRBV6-3,17,TRBD1,CASSKAGTGIGNSPLHF,TGTGCCAGCAGTAAAGCCGGGACAGGGATCGGCAATTCACCCCTCCACTTT
NA,TRBJ2-7,TRBV11-2,16,NA,CASSFGRQVSSYEQYF,TGTGCCAGCAGCTTCGGAAGGCAGGTGAGCTCCTACGAGCAGTACTTC
NA,TRBJ2-7,TRBV11-2,13,NA,CASSLGTVYEQYF,TGTGCCAGCAGCTTAGGGACAGTCTACGAGCAGTACTTC
NA,TRBJ2-7,TRBV10-1,12,NA,CASSETSYEQYF,TGCGCCAGCAGTGAAACATCCTACGAGCAGTACTTC
NA,TRBJ1-1,TRBV5-6,15,NA,CASSLEPGMNTEAFF,TGTGCCAGCAGCTTGGAACCGGGTATGAACACTGAAGCTTTCTTT
NA,TRBJ2-1,TRBV19,17,TRBD2,CASRPSGGAAPGDEQFF,TGTGCCAGTAGACCGAGCGGGGGGGCGGCACCGGGCGATGAGCAGTTCTTC
NA,TRBJ2-3,TRBV7-7,16,TRBD2,CASSFASGGPGDTQYF,TGTGCTAGCAGCTTCGCTAGCGGGGGGCCCGGCGATACGCAGTATTTT
NA,TRBJ2-3,TRBV6-5,13,TRBD1,CASSRTGADTQYF,TGTGCCAGCAGTAGAACAGGGGCAGATACGCAGTATTTT
once,TRBJ2-3,TRBV7-3,15,NA,CASSFGSTITDTQYF,TGTGCCAGCAGCTTCGGTAGCACGATCACAGATACGCAGTATTTT
once,TRBJ1-6,TRBV3-1/TRBV3-2,15,NA,CASSQDGGGNSPLHF,TGTGCCAGCAGCCAAGATGGAGGCGGAAATTCACCCCTCCACTTT
NA,TRBJ2-1,TRBV20-1,13,TRBD1,CSASLQGSNEQFF,TGCAGTGCTAGTCTACAGGGGAGCAATGAGCAGTTCTTC
NA,TRBJ2-7,TRBV7-3,14,NA,CASSLDGTLYEQYF,TGTGCCAGCAGCCTCGACGGGACACTTTACGAGCAGTACTTC
NA,TRBJ1-5,TRBV30,15,NA,CAWSAPAGSNQPQHF,TGTGCCTGGAGTGCCCCGGCAGGGAGCAATCAGCCCCAGCATTTT
NA,TRBJ2-7,TRBV29-1,12,NA,CSVRTGPYEQYF,TGCAGCGTTCGGACTGGCCCCTACGAGCAGTACTTC
NA,TRBJ2-3,TRBV2,14,TRBD2,CASKRTSGTDTQYF,TGTGCCAGCAAAAGGACTAGCGGCACAGATACGCAGTATTTT
NA,TRBJ2-3,TRBV3-1/TRBV3-2,16,NA,CASSQPLGGGTDTQYF,TGTGCCAGCAGCCAACCCCTAGGGGGGGGCACAGATACGCAGTATTTT
NA,TRBJ1-2,TRBV24-1,14,NA,CATSDFDRDYGYTF,TGTGCCACCAGTGATTTTGACAGAGACTATGGCTACACCTTC
NA,TRBJ2-5,TRBV5-1,18,TRBD2,CASSLGLGLAGSQETQYF,TGCGCCAGCAGCTTGGGGTTAGGGCTAGCGGGATCCCAAGAGACCCAGTACTTC
NA,TRBJ2-7,TRBV7-8,13,NA,CASSVDRTYEQYF,TGTGCCAGCAGCGTTGACAGAACCTACGAGCAGTACTTC
NA,TRBJ2-3,TRBV7-9,14,NA,CASSSQLSTDTQYF,TGTGCCAGCAGCTCTCAACTTAGCACAGATACGCAGTATTTT
NA,TRBJ2-5,TRBV5-4,15,NA,CASSPQGGGEETQYF,TGTGCCAGCAGCCCACAGGGTGGGGGGGAAGAGACCCAGTACTTC
NA,TRBJ2-1,TRBV7-3,13,NA,CASSLDQYNEQFF,TGTGCCAGCAGCTTAGATCAGTACAATGAGCAGTTCTTC
NA,TRBJ2-5,TRBV5-8,14,TRBD2,CASSWAGGQETQYF,TGTGCCAGCAGTTGGGCGGGGGGGCAAGAGACCCAGTACTTC
NA,TRBJ2-1,TRBV25-1,16,TRBD2,CASSGNSGGDNNEQFF,TGTGCCAGCAGTGGGAATAGCGGGGGGGATAACAATGAGCAGTTCTTC
NA,TRBJ2-7,TRBV13,14,NA,CASSLTLDTYEQYF,TGTGCCAGCAGCTTAACACTGGACACCTACGAGCAGTACTTC
NA,TRBJ2-7,TRBV6-5,13,NA,CASSVGLSYEQYF,TGTGCCAGCTCCGTAGGACTCTCCTACGAGCAGTACTTC
NA,TRBJ2-1,TRBV7-8,15,NA,CASSLGQATYNEQFF,TGTGCCAGCAGCTTAGGGCAGGCGACCTACAATGAGCAGTTCTTC
NA,TRBJ2-3,TRBV11-2,17,NA,CASTQGPSWASTDTQYF,TGTGCCAGTACCCAGGGGCCCTCCTGGGCCTCCACAGATACGCAGTATTTT
NA,TRBJ1-6,TRBV10-2,16,NA,CASSVGASSYNSPLHF,TGCGCCAGCAGTGTTGGCGCTAGCTCCTATAATTCACCCCTCCACTTT
NA,TRBJ2-6,TRBV7-6,19,TRBD1,CASSLTTRTGFSGANVLTF,TGTGCCAGCAGCTTGACGACCCGGACAGGATTCTCTGGGGCCAACGTCCTGACTTTC
NA,TRBJ2-7,TRBV7-9,15,TRBD1,CASSDEDRGDYEQYF,TGTGCCAGCAGCGACGAGGACAGGGGGGACTACGAGCAGTACTTC
NA,TRBJ2-7,TRBV7-6,13,NA,CASSLTASGEQYF,TGTGCCAGCAGCTTAACGGCTAGTGGCGAGCAGTACTTC
NA,TRBJ1-2,TRBV7-2,13,NA,CASSLSGYYGYTF,TGTGCCAGCAGCTTATCAGGCTACTATGGCTACACCTTC
NA,TRBJ1-1,TRBV25-1,13,NA,CASANRVRTEAFF,TGTGCCAGCGCCAACAGGGTTCGCACTGAAGCTTTCTTT
NA,TRBJ2-1,TRBV5-1,15,NA,CASSLEWAGANEQFF,TGCGCCAGCAGCTTGGAGTGGGCAGGGGCCAATGAGCAGTTCTTC
NA,TRBJ1-1,TRBV5-1,14,NA,CASSLQQVNTEAFF,TGCGCCAGCAGCCTGCAACAGGTGAACACTGAAGCTTTCTTT
NA,TRBJ2-6,TRBV10-3,17,NA,CAIRVQGGGSGANVLTF,TGTGCCATCAGAGTACAGGGGGGAGGGTCTGGGGCCAACGTCCTGACTTTC
NA,TRBJ1-1,TRBV6-5,13,NA,CASTRGVNTEAFF,TGTGCCAGCACCAGAGGAGTGAACACTGAAGCTTTCTTT
NA,TRBJ1-1,TRBV12-3/TRBV12-4,11,NA,CASSRQAGAFF,TGTGCCAGCAGTAGACAGGCCGGAGCTTTCTTT
once,TRBJ2-7,TRBV25-1,14,TRBD1,CATLDRDRGYEQYF,TGTGCCACCCTCGACCGGGACAGGGGTTACGAGCAGTACTTC
NA,TRBJ1-4,TRBV4-1,17,TRBD1,CASSPAGTGATNEKLFF,TGCGCCAGCAGCCCCGCGGGGACAGGGGCAACTAATGAAAAACTGTTTTTT
NA,TRBJ2-1,TRBV2,16,TRBD1,CASTSTLGTEDNEQFF,TGTGCCAGCACAAGTACCTTGGGGACAGAAGACAATGAGCAGTTCTTC
once,TRBJ2-1,TRBV5-1,15,TRBD2,CASSLEAGGHNEQFF,TGCGCCAGCAGCTTGGAAGCGGGGGGCCACAATGAGCAGTTCTTC
NA,TRBJ1-2,TRBV29-1,13,TRBD1,CSVGQGANYGYTF,TGCAGCGTTGGACAGGGGGCTAACTATGGCTACACCTTC
NA,TRBJ2-4,TRBV3-1/TRBV3-2,16,TRBD2,CASSQSGGGAKNIQYF,TGTGCCAGCTCTCAAAGCGGGGGGGGAGCCAAAAACATTCAGTACTTC
NA,TRBJ1-2,TRBV10-3,12,NA,CAISDRDYGYTF,TGTGCCATCAGTGACAGGGACTATGGCTACACCTTC
NA,TRBJ2-2,TRBV7-3,11,NA,CASGGTGELFF,TGTGCCAGCGGCGGCACCGGGGAGCTGTTTTTT
NA,TRBJ1-1,TRBV6-1,15,NA,CASSEWAGDDTEAFF,TGTGCCAGCAGTGAATGGGCAGGGGATGACACTGAAGCTTTCTTT